Presented here are 26 T cell receptor beta chains from one specimen sequenced in a study of shared clonotypes between healthy human individuals. Terminally differentiated effector memory CD45RA+ cells were excluded from the naive CD8 cells, which were CD45RO-negative and positively selected for CCR7. The protocol was immunoSEQ multiplex PCR, while the TCRdb copy is restricted to in-frame clones and leaves out a portion. The sample lists 2 million to 2.5 million clones, 85% to 95% seen once, with 1.7% in the top ten. Sequenced sample: naive CD8+ T cells from PBMCs. The origin of the receptors is a man between 18 and 29 years old in good health. Some clones in this sample may be carry-over from other donors' samples.

The chain carries TRBV7-6 and TRBJ2-7, with D maybe TRBD2 (6 bases). This CDR3 spans 12 amino acids. CDR1 and CDR2 (germline): SGHVS, FNYEAQ. V gave up 5 bases and J gave up 3 bases, with 8 bases separating them. The CDR3 region is CASSIGGYEQYF. The CDR3 DNA sequence: TGTGCCAGCAGCATCGGGGGCTACGAGCAGTACTTC. The complete variable domain, with remaining parts taken from reference TRBV7-6 and TRBJ2-7, reads GAGVSQSPRYKVTKRGQDVALRCDPISGHVSLYWYRQALGQGPEFLTYFNYEAQQDKSGLPNDRFSAERPEGSISTLTIQRTEQRDSAMYRCASSIGGYEQYFGPGTRLTVT.

The rearrangement joins TRBV27 to TRBJ1-2; D unclear. The CDR3 consists of 14 residues. CDR1 is MNHEY and CDR2 is SMNVEV in the germline V gene (reference sequence). V was trimmed by 2 bases and J by 1 base, leaving 8 bases between them. The CDR3 protein is CASSLRFSNYGYTF. The CDR3 nucleotides are TGTGCCAGCAGTTTAAGATTTAGTAACTATGGCTACACCTTC.

This clone appeared a single time. The genes are TRBV6-5 and TRBJ1-5, with no clear D. V was clipped by 6 bases and J by 5 bases, with 11 bases between them. The length of the CDR3 is 13 residues. CDR1 is MNHEY and CDR2 is SVGAGI in the germline V gene. The CDR3 DNA sequence: TGTGCCAGCAGCGCTCTAGGGCATCAGCCCCAGCATTTT. It codes for CASSALGHQPQHF.

This sequence joins TRBV27 and TRBJ2-1, with 8 nucleotides matching TRBD2. V lost 8 bases, J lost 4 bases, and 10 bases stayed unmatched. This CDR3 is built from 15 residues. Germline V gene data show CDR1 as MNHEY and CDR2 as SMNVEV (reference sequence). CDR3 region: CASGERESPYNEQFF. DNA of the CDR3: TGTGCCAGCGGAGAGCGGGAGTCCCCGTACAATGAGCAGTTCTTC.

The chain employs TRBV9 and TRBJ2-7, with D perhaps matching TRBD1 or TRBD2 (5 bases each). Germline lookup yields CDR1 SGDLS and CDR2 YYNGEE. The V gene lost 2 bases and the J gene lost 2 bases, with 17 bases spanning the gap. The CDR3 contains 16 residues. The CDR3 DNA is TGTGCCAGCAGCGTGAGGGACGGACGCTTGCCCTACGAGCAGTACTTC. Its translation is CASSVRDGRLPYEQYF.

The chain couples TRBV15 to TRBJ2-7, with 9 bases identical to TRBD2. This CDR3 region has 18 residues. Germline V gives CDR1 LNHNV, CDR2 YYDKDF (reference sequence). V lost 0 bases and J lost 3; bases outside the gene matches: 12. Here the CDR3 DNA reads TGTGCCACCAGCAGAGAGATGACTAGCGGAGCAAAGGGCTACGAGCAGTACTTC. It is translated as CATSREMTSGAKGYEQYF. The full variable domain, in which reference TRBV15 and TRBJ2-7 provide the parts outside the CDR3, is DAMVIQNPRYQVTQFGKPVTLSCSQTLNHNVMYWYQQKSSQAPKLLFHYYDKDFNNEADTPDNFQSRRPNTSFCFLDIRSPGLGDTAMYLCATSREMTSGAKGYEQYFGPGTRLTVT.

The chain employs TRBV9 and TRBJ2-4, with 7 positions matching TRBD2. The V and J ends lost 0 bases and 7 bases, in that order; junction bases with no gene match: 7. CDR1 and CDR2 from the germline V gene are SGDLS and YYNGEE. CDR3 length: 15 amino acids. In nucleotides, the CDR3 is TGTGCCAGCAGCGTAGGGGCGGGAGCGTGGAACATTCAGTACTTC. This codes for CASSVGAGAWNIQYF. The full variable domain, completed using reference TRBV9 and TRBJ2-4, is DSGVTQTPKHLITATGQRVTLRCSPRSGDLSVYWYQQSLDQGLQFLIQYYNGEERAKGNILERFSAQQFPDLHSELNLSSLELGDSALYFCASSVGAGAWNIQYFGAGTRLSVL.

The V and J genes are TRBV28 and TRBJ2-5, with 7 bases lining up with TRBD2. In germline, CDR1 is MDHEN, CDR2 SYDVKM. CDR3 size: 15 residues. J lost 2 bases, V lost 3 bases, and 6 bases had no gene match. The CDR3 spells CASSLTLAAQETQYF. CDR3 coding DNA: TGTGCCAGCAGTTTGACTCTAGCGGCTCAAGAGACCCAGTACTTC.

The chain uses TRBV28 and TRBJ2-5; 8 nucleotides agree with TRBD2. This CDR3 has 14 residues. Trimming at V came to 11 bases and at J to 3 bases, leaving 11 bases not matched to a gene. Germline V CDR1 and CDR2: MDHEN, SYDVKM. CDR3 nucleotides: TGTGCCGGGGCCGAGCGGGAGAGAGAAGAGACCCAGTACTTC. Amino acid sequence: CAGAEREREETQYF.

V gene TRBV11-1 combines with J gene TRBJ2-7, with 11 bases that match TRBD1. Germline CDR1 and CDR2: SGHAT and FQDESV (reference sequence). There are 17 residues in the CDR3. V lost 5 bases, J lost 6 bases, and 15 bases stayed unmatched. The DNA for the CDR3 is TGTGCCAGCAGCCGATACACAGGACAGGGGGCCTGGGGCGAGCAGTACTTC. Protein product: CASSRYTGQGAWGEQYF.

The genes are TRBV7-9 and TRBJ2-7; TRBD1 might be the D (6 bases). The V end was cut by 5 bases, the J end by 4 bases, with 21 bases between. Germline values: CDR1 SEHNR, CDR2 FQNEAQ (reference sequence). The CDR3 is 16 amino acids. The CDR3 protein is CASSPRDIEKRYEQYF. CDR3 DNA: TGTGCCAGCAGCCCGAGGGACATCGAGAAAAGATACGAGCAGTACTTC.

The V and J genes are TRBV27 and TRBJ2-1; the match to TRBD2 covers 11 bases. V trimming: 5 bases; J trimming: 3 bases; junction bases outside the gene matches: 3. The CDR3 consists of 15 residues. CDR1 MNHEY and CDR2 SMNVEV come from the germline V gene (reference sequence). CDR3 DNA sequence: TGTGCCAGCAGTGCGACTAGCGGGATCTACAATGAGCAGTTCTTC. Protein: CASSATSGIYNEQFF.

V usage is TRBV27 and J usage is TRBJ2-7; 12 nucleotides agree with TRBD1. This CDR3 is 17 amino acids long. Germline values: CDR1 MNHEY, CDR2 SMNVEV (reference sequence). Losses at the gene ends were 2 bases for V and 7 bases for J; bases not matched to a gene: 12. The CDR3 loop is CASSLGPGTGGPMEQYF. In nucleotides, the CDR3 is TGTGCCAGCAGTTTAGGCCCCGGGACAGGGGGCCCCATGGAGCAGTACTTC.

The rearrangement links TRBV28 to TRBJ2-1; D is unclear. CDR1 is MDHEN, CDR2 SYDVKM, per germline. The V end was cut by 1 base, the J end by 6 bases, with 10 bases between. The CDR3 loop spans 14 amino acids. The CDR3 DNA reads as TGTGCCAGCAGTTTATATTTTTCCGCCAATGAGCAGTTCTTC. It encodes CASSLYFSANEQFF.

The chain links TRBV6-9 to TRBJ1-5; TRBD1 matches at 7 bases. Germline loops: CDR1 MNHGY, CDR2 SVAAGI. CDR3 length: 17 amino acids. After removal of 10 bases from V and 0 bases from J, the junction contained 15 bases not matched to a gene. CDR3: CANLYRDSSGSNQPQHF. DNA of the CDR3: TGTGCCAACCTATACCGGGACAGCTCGGGTAGCAATCAGCCCCAGCATTTT.

This clone has a single count. The J gene is TRBJ2-5, the V gene TRBV19; D not resolved. This CDR3 comprises 15 residues. Germline CDR1 is LNHDA and CDR2 is SQIVND (reference sequence). Trimming cost V 3 bases and J 0 bases, with 11 bases left between them. The CDR3 sequence is CASSMGRMYQETQYF. The CDR3 nucleotides are TGTGCCAGTAGTATGGGCAGGATGTACCAAGAGACCCAGTACTTC.

The rearrangement links TRBV10-3 to TRBJ2-1; 11 nucleotides agree with TRBD2. The CDR3 runs to 14 residues. The J segment lost 15 bases and the V segment lost 0 bases, leaving 7 bases of the junction unmatched. Looked up from germline, CDR1 is ENHRY and CDR2 is SYGVKD. The CDR3 spells CAISESTSGRFGFF. The CDR3 DNA reads as TGTGCCATCAGTGAGTCCACTAGCGGGAGATTTGGGTTCTTC.

The chain carries TRBV7-6 and TRBJ2-5; TRBD2 aligns across 12 bases. Germline loops: CDR1 SGHVS, CDR2 FNYEAQ. The V and J ends lost 2 bases and 5 bases, in that order; junction bases with no gene match: 6. This CDR3 spans 16 amino acids. The CDR3, as DNA: TGTGCCAGCAGCTTAAATCTAGCGGGAGGGCGGGAGACCCAGTACTTC. It is translated as CASSLNLAGGRETQYF.

V gene TRBV7-9 combines with J gene TRBJ2-5; tentative D call: TRBD1 (6 bases). V lost 3 bases and J lost 5, with 16 bases in between. This CDR3 region has 15 residues. Germline CDR1 SEHNR, CDR2 FQNEAQ (reference sequence). Written as DNA, the CDR3 is TGTGCCAGCAGCTTGGGGGCAGGTGTGTTTGAGACCCAGTACTTC. Translated: CASSLGAGVFETQYF.

V and J are TRBV29-1 and TRBJ2-1; D uncertain. CDR1 and CDR2 from the germline V gene are SQVTM and ANQGSEA. The CDR3 runs 15 residues. The V gene lost 4 bases and the J gene lost 0 bases, with 13 bases spanning the gap. This chain's CDR3 is CSVALTSLSYNEQFF. The CDR3 DNA reads TGCAGCGTTGCCCTGACCTCACTCTCCTACAATGAGCAGTTCTTC.

Of note for this clone: Distinct nucleotide sequences in the sample also encode this CDR3. The genes are TRBV5-4 and TRBJ2-1, with D unresolved. This CDR3 region has 13 residues. CDR1 SGHNT and CDR2 YYREEE come from the germline V gene (reference sequence). V dropped 4 bases and J dropped 2 bases, with 7 bases sitting between them. This CDR3 reads CASSNRAYNEQFF. DNA for the CDR3: TGTGCCAGCAGCAACCGCGCCTACAATGAGCAGTTCTTC.

This clone is a singleton in its sample. This rearrangement joins TRBV5-8 to TRBJ2-1; tentatively, D is TRBD2 (6 bases). With 0 bases removed from V and 3 bases from J, the gap between germline ends came to 19 bases. The germline gives CDR1 SGHTS, CDR2 YDEGEE. This CDR3 is built from 18 residues. DNA for the CDR3: TGTGCCAGCAGCTTGGAGGACTACGCTACGAAGTTCTACAATGAGCAGTTCTTC. This codes for CASSLEDYATKFYNEQFF.

This clone was observed once. The CDR3 DNA follows: TGCGCCAGCAGCCCGAATATTGGTAAAGGCCACGAGCAGTACTTC. This encodes CASSPNIGKGHEQYF. The rearrangement joins TRBV4-3 to TRBJ2-7; D remains ambiguous. The ends were cut back, 4 bases at V and 5 bases at J, with 18 bases in the middle. The CDR3 runs to 15 residues. The germline CDR1 and CDR2 sequences are LGHNA and YSLEER.

The V and J genes are TRBV2 and TRBJ2-1, with 8 bases aligning to TRBD2. Germline lookup yields CDR1 SNHLY and CDR2 FYNNEI. The CDR3 runs 14 residues. V lost 3 bases, J lost 4 bases, and 2 bases stayed unmatched. Written as DNA, the CDR3 is TGTGCCAGCAGTGATGCGGGAGGTTACAATGAGCAGTTCTTC. This codes for CASSDAGGYNEQFF. The variable domain in full, completed from reference TRBV2 and TRBJ2-1, reads EPEVTQTPSHQVTQMGQEVILRCVPISNHLYFYWYRQILGQKVEFLVSFYNNEISEKSEIFDDQFSVERPDGSNFTLKIRSTKLEDSAMYFCASSDAGGYNEQFFGPGTRLTVL.

This chain links TRBV5-1 with TRBJ2-3; D is unresolved. The CDR3 runs 15 residues. The V gene lost 1 base and the J gene lost 1 base, with 10 bases spanning the gap. The germline V gene encodes CDR1 SGHRS and CDR2 YFSETQ. The CDR3 bases are TGCGCCAGCAGCTTGTACCTGTTGGGCACAGATACGCAGTATTTT. Translation gives CASSLYLLGTDTQYF.

This chain links TRBV7-9 with TRBJ2-7; TRBD1 agrees at 10 bases. V lost 10 bases to trimming and J lost 5 bases; unmatched junction nucleotides: 8. The germline gives CDR1 SEHNR, CDR2 FQNEAQ (reference sequence). The CDR3 runs to 13 residues. DNA of the CDR3: TGTGCCACCCAGGGACAGGGGAGGCACGAGCAGTACTTC. It specifies CATQGQGRHEQYF.